Listed below are T cell receptor beta chains from one sample, sequenced in a study of naive and memory T cell subsets. TCRdb reanalysed the UMI-ligation and nested PCR reads using MiXCR and keeps one entry per CDR3 protein. The sample has 95,000 to 150,000 distinct CDR3 sequences, roughly 32% seen once. The sample taken for sequencing was central memory CD4+ T cells from blood. The origin of the receptors is a human donor in good health. Each CDR3 is given with its conserved first and last residue. Fields, in order: CDR3 protein, CDR3 DNA, D gene, V gene, J gene, clone size. D genes are given only for firm matches. Clone size is stated in some rows and not others, as once, few, many or a class when expanded.

CDR3aa: CASSQPHFDAAFF
CDR3nt: TGTGCCAGCAGCCAACCCCACTTCGATGCAGCTTTCTTT
d_gene: NA
v_gene: TRBV6-5
j_gene: TRBJ1-1
abundance: NA

CDR3aa: CASRNNLRTDAEAFF
CDR3nt: TGTGCCAGCAGAAACAACCTGAGAACAGACGCTGAAGCTTTCTTT
d_gene: NA
v_gene: TRBV25-1
j_gene: TRBJ1-1
abundance: few

CDR3aa: CASSLDPGVGKETQYF
CDR3nt: TGTGCCAGCAGCTTAGATCCGGGAGTAGGAAAAGAGACCCAGTACTTC
d_gene: NA
v_gene: TRBV11-2
j_gene: TRBJ2-5
abundance: few

CDR3aa: CASSYAGGGTEAFF
CDR3nt: TGTGCCAGCAGTTACGCGGGGGGCGGCACTGAAGCTTTCTTT
d_gene: NA
v_gene: TRBV6-5
j_gene: TRBJ1-1
abundance: few

CDR3aa: CASSQGAQGPYEQYF
CDR3nt: TGCGCCAGCAGCCAAGGGGCACAGGGTCCCTACGAGCAGTACTTC
d_gene: NA
v_gene: TRBV4-1
j_gene: TRBJ2-7
abundance: many

CDR3aa: CASSYSRGSGANVLTF
CDR3nt: TGTGCCAGCAGTTACTCGCGGGGCTCCGGGGCCAACGTCCTGACTTTC
d_gene: NA
v_gene: TRBV6-6
j_gene: TRBJ2-6
abundance: many

CDR3aa: CASSTGGRTEAFF
CDR3nt: TGCGCCAGCAGTACAGGCGGTCGTACTGAAGCTTTCTTT
d_gene: NA
v_gene: TRBV10-1
j_gene: TRBJ1-1
abundance: NA

CDR3aa: CASSTRTGARTQYF
CDR3nt: TGTGCCAGCAGCACCAGGACAGGGGCTCGGACCCAGTACTTC
d_gene: TRBD1
v_gene: TRBV13
j_gene: TRBJ2-5
abundance: NA

CDR3aa: CASSRQGHQPQHF
CDR3nt: TGTGCCAGCAGTCGTCAGGGGCATCAGCCCCAGCATTTT
d_gene: NA
v_gene: TRBV12-3/TRBV12-4
j_gene: TRBJ1-5
abundance: NA

CDR3aa: CASSFQLAGVNEQFF
CDR3nt: TGTGCCAGCAGCTTTCAGCTAGCGGGAGTCAATGAGCAGTTCTTC
d_gene: TRBD2
v_gene: TRBV7-8
j_gene: TRBJ2-1
abundance: NA

CDR3aa: CAGGRTYNEQFF
CDR3nt: TGTGCAGGGGGGCGAACCTACAATGAGCAGTTCTTC
d_gene: NA
v_gene: TRBV6-1
j_gene: TRBJ2-1
abundance: NA

CDR3aa: CASSLRTGGSEQYF
CDR3nt: TGCGCCAGCAGCCTCAGGACAGGGGGTTCTGAGCAGTACTTC
d_gene: TRBD1
v_gene: TRBV5-1
j_gene: TRBJ2-7
abundance: few

CDR3aa: CASSYFGGNNEQFF
CDR3nt: TGTGCCAGCAGTTACTTTGGCGGGAACAATGAGCAGTTCTTC
d_gene: NA
v_gene: TRBV6-6
j_gene: TRBJ2-1
abundance: few

CDR3aa: CASSPGVAGVDEQFF
CDR3nt: TGTGCCAGCAGTCCCGGGGTAGCGGGAGTAGATGAGCAGTTCTTC
d_gene: TRBD2
v_gene: TRBV4-2
j_gene: TRBJ2-1
abundance: few

CDR3aa: CASSHSGNRNEQFF
CDR3nt: TGTGCCAGCAGCCATAGCGGGAATCGGAATGAGCAGTTCTTC
d_gene: TRBD2
v_gene: TRBV7-2
j_gene: TRBJ2-1
abundance: NA

CDR3aa: CSARDWIARDKSYNEQFF
CDR3nt: TGCAGTGCTAGAGATTGGATAGCGCGAGACAAGTCTTACAATGAGCAGTTCTTC
d_gene: NA
v_gene: TRBV20-1
j_gene: TRBJ2-1
abundance: few

CDR3aa: CASSLGVLTYEQYF
CDR3nt: TGTGCCAGCAGTTTGGGGGTCCTAACCTACGAGCAGTACTTC
d_gene: NA
v_gene: TRBV6-6
j_gene: TRBJ2-7
abundance: NA

CDR3aa: CASSIRQGKLFF
CDR3nt: TGTGCCAGCAGTATCCGACAGGGAAAACTGTTTTTT
d_gene: TRBD1
v_gene: TRBV28
j_gene: TRBJ1-4
abundance: few

CDR3aa: CAWISVGAFF
CDR3nt: TGTGCCTGGATTTCTGTGGGGGCTTTCTTT
d_gene: NA
v_gene: TRBV30
j_gene: TRBJ1-1
abundance: NA

CDR3aa: CSALNRGYSNQPQHF
CDR3nt: TGCAGTGCTCTGAACAGGGGTTATAGCAATCAGCCCCAGCATTTT
d_gene: TRBD1
v_gene: TRBV20-1
j_gene: TRBJ1-5
abundance: NA

CDR3aa: CSVVRAGGYEQYF
CDR3nt: TGCAGCGTTGTACGAGCAGGGGGCTACGAGCAGTACTTC
d_gene: TRBD1
v_gene: TRBV29-1
j_gene: TRBJ2-7
abundance: few

CDR3aa: CASSKGSGSYNEQFF
CDR3nt: TGTGCCAGCAGCAAAGGGTCGGGCTCCTACAATGAGCAGTTCTTC
d_gene: NA
v_gene: TRBV21-1
j_gene: TRBJ2-1
abundance: NA

CDR3aa: CSVEDWAGGPSGETQYF
CDR3nt: TGCAGCGTTGAAGATTGGGCGGGAGGGCCCTCAGGAGAGACCCAGTACTTC
d_gene: TRBD2
v_gene: TRBV29-1
j_gene: TRBJ2-5
abundance: NA

CDR3aa: CASSLALRDEQFF
CDR3nt: TGTGCCAGCAGTCTCGCCCTACGGGATGAGCAGTTCTTC
d_gene: NA
v_gene: TRBV3-1
j_gene: TRBJ2-1
abundance: few

CDR3aa: CASRRNLNTEAFF
CDR3nt: TGTGCCAGCAGGCGAAATTTGAACACTGAAGCTTTCTTT
d_gene: NA
v_gene: TRBV27
j_gene: TRBJ1-1
abundance: NA

CDR3aa: CASRTDTGGSTEAFF
CDR3nt: TGTGCCAGCAGGACAGACACAGGGGGAAGTACTGAAGCTTTCTTT
d_gene: TRBD1
v_gene: TRBV6-5
j_gene: TRBJ1-1
abundance: once

CDR3aa: CAWSTVTYEQYF
CDR3nt: TGTGCCTGGAGTACAGTTACCTACGAGCAGTACTTC
d_gene: NA
v_gene: TRBV30
j_gene: TRBJ2-7
abundance: few

CDR3aa: CASRGRADHEQYF
CDR3nt: TGTGCCAGCAGAGGACGAGCCGACCACGAGCAGTACTTC
d_gene: NA
v_gene: TRBV7-9
j_gene: TRBJ2-7
abundance: NA

CDR3aa: CASSLEGQVTTYEQYF
CDR3nt: TGTGCCAGCAGCTTAGAGGGACAGGTGACTACCTACGAGCAGTACTTC
d_gene: TRBD1
v_gene: TRBV7-2
j_gene: TRBJ2-7
abundance: few

CDR3aa: CASSYGRKSGNTIYF
CDR3nt: TGTGCCAGCAGTTACGGGAGAAAATCTGGAAACACCATATATTTT
d_gene: NA
v_gene: TRBV6-5
j_gene: TRBJ1-3
abundance: few

CDR3aa: CRSQGVVEAFF
CDR3nt: TGCAGGTCTCAGGGGGTCGTTGAAGCTTTCTTT
d_gene: TRBD1
v_gene: TRBV20-1
j_gene: TRBJ1-1
abundance: NA

CDR3aa: CSVEGGQGTYEQYF
CDR3nt: TGCAGCGTTGAAGGGGGACAGGGGACCTACGAGCAGTACTTC
d_gene: TRBD1
v_gene: TRBV29-1
j_gene: TRBJ2-7
abundance: NA

CDR3aa: CSAKREGLAVGKQFF
CDR3nt: TGCAGTGCTAAACGGGAAGGACTAGCGGTCGGTAAGCAGTTCTTC
d_gene: TRBD2
v_gene: TRBV20-1
j_gene: TRBJ2-1
abundance: NA

CDR3aa: CASSLEPGGPGELFF
CDR3nt: TGCGCCAGCAGCTTGGAGCCGGGAGGGCCCGGGGAGCTGTTTTTT
d_gene: TRBD2
v_gene: TRBV5-1
j_gene: TRBJ2-2
abundance: NA

CDR3aa: CASSLRPFSQGADNSPLHF
CDR3nt: TGCGCCAGCAGCCTACGCCCATTTTCCCAGGGGGCGGATAATTCACCCCTCCACTTT
d_gene: TRBD1
v_gene: TRBV5-1
j_gene: TRBJ1-6
abundance: few

CDR3aa: CASSFSSGSSHEQFF
CDR3nt: TGTGCCAGCAGCTTTAGTAGCGGGAGTAGTCATGAGCAGTTCTTC
d_gene: TRBD2
v_gene: TRBV7-2
j_gene: TRBJ2-1
abundance: NA

CDR3aa: CASRQREGQGEQFF
CDR3nt: TGTGCCAGCAGACAGCGGGAGGGCCAAGGTGAGCAGTTCTTC
d_gene: TRBD2
v_gene: TRBV12-3/TRBV12-4
j_gene: TRBJ2-1
abundance: NA

CDR3aa: CASSEARGRTEAFF
CDR3nt: TGTGCCAGCAGTGAAGCTAGGGGGCGGACTGAAGCTTTCTTT
d_gene: TRBD1
v_gene: TRBV6-1
j_gene: TRBJ1-1
abundance: NA

CDR3aa: CASSERGGGRGNTDTQYF
CDR3nt: TGTGCCAGCAGTGAACGGGGTGGTGGCAGGGGCAACACAGATACGCAGTATTTT
d_gene: NA
v_gene: TRBV6-1
j_gene: TRBJ2-3
abundance: NA

CDR3aa: CASSLDSVGKLFF
CDR3nt: TGTGCCAGCAGCTTAGACTCAGTAGGAAAACTGTTTTTT
d_gene: NA
v_gene: TRBV7-6
j_gene: TRBJ1-4
abundance: many